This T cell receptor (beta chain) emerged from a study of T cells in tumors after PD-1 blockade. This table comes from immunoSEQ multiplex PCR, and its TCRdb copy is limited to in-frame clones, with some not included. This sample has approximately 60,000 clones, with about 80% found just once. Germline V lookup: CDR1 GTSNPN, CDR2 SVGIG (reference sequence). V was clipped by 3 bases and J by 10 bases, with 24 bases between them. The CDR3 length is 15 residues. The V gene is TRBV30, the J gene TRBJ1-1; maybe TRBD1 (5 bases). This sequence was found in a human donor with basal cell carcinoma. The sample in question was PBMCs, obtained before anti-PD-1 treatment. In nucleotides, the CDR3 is TGTGCCTGGAGATCGCCCCCCCGGGCCGGGGGGGGAGCTTTCTTT. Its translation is CAWRSPPRAGGGAFF.